The 7 T cell receptor beta chains in this list originate from one sample, sequenced in a study of T cells after yellow fever vaccination. Via MiXCR, TCRdb re-called the 5' RACE reads, giving one row per CDR3 protein. This table holds some 300,000 distinct CDR3 sequences, around 8.1% found once. This sample comprised PBMCs, obtained roughly 45 days after the first yellow fever vaccination. The source of these receptors is a man younger than 35 who received the YFV17D yellow fever vaccine.

V and J are TRBV10-3 and TRBJ1-5; possibly TRBD1 for D (6 bases). V was shortened by 5 bases and J by 7 bases, with 15 bases between the two germline ends. CDR1 is ENHRY, CDR2 SYGVKD, per germline. The CDR3 runs 14 residues. The chain's CDR3 is CAISRGGSGQPQHF. The CDR3 nucleotides are TGTGCCATCAGTAGGGGGGGCTCGGGCCAGCCCCAGCATTTT.

The genes are TRBV28 and TRBJ1-1, with TRBD1 as a possible D gene (5 bases). V was trimmed by 5 bases and J by 5 bases, leaving 18 bases between them. CDR1 and CDR2 from the germline V gene are MDHEN and SYDVKM. The CDR3 has 15 residues. In DNA, the CDR3 is TGTGCCAGCAGTGGATCTCGGGGGGTTGGTACTGAAGCTTTCTTT. Translating it yields CASSGSRGVGTEAFF.

This clonotype was seen more than once but under ten times. The chain uses TRBV6-5 and TRBJ2-4, with D perhaps TRBD2 (5 bases). Per germline, CDR1 MNHEY and CDR2 SVGAGI. CDR3 size: 11 residues. V lost 7 bases and J lost 9, with 10 bases in between. The DNA for the CDR3 is TGTGCCAGCAAAGGAGGAGCCATTCAGTACTTC. Residues: CASKGGAIQYF.

V usage is TRBV4-2 and J usage is TRBJ2-5; 8 bases line up with TRBD1. The V segment lost 4 bases and the J segment 7 bases; nucleotides outside the gene matches: 23. Germline assignment: CDR1 LGHNA and CDR2 YNFKEQ. This CDR3 is built from 19 residues. CDR3 in DNA: TGTGCCAGCAGCCCAGGGGGCCTCGGTTTTCGCGGGGTACTTAGGACCCAGTACTTC. Translation gives CASSPGGLGFRGVLRTQYF.

This clonotype was recorded at least ten times. The gene calls are TRBV10-3 and TRBJ2-3; 10 nucleotides line up with TRBD2. CDR3 length: 17 residues. Trimming took 3 bases from V and 0 from J; bases not matched to a gene: 6. CDR1 is ENHRY, CDR2 SYGVKD, per germline. The CDR3 DNA reads TGTGCCATCAGTGATCCTAGCGGGGGTGCTAGCACAGATACGCAGTATTTT. Its protein product is CAISDPSGGASTDTQYF.

This chain connects TRBV5-1 to TRBJ1-2; unclear D gene. Germline CDR1 reads SGHRS; CDR2 reads YFSETQ. The V end was cut by 4 bases, the J end by 5 bases, with 9 bases between. This CDR3 is built from 12 residues. CDR3 residues: CASSPEQYGYTF. The CDR3 DNA reads TGCGCCAGCAGCCCGGAACAATATGGCTACACCTTC.

The chain employs TRBV4-1 and TRBJ1-4, with D possibly TRBD1 on 6 matching bases. Germline V gives CDR1 MGHRA, CDR2 YSYEKL. V shed 1 base and J shed 8 bases, with 11 bases lying between them. The CDR3 loop spans 14 amino acids. This CDR3 reads CASSQGTVEEKLFF. The CDR3 coding sequence is TGCGCCAGCAGCCAAGGGACAGTCGAAGAAAAACTGTTTTTT.